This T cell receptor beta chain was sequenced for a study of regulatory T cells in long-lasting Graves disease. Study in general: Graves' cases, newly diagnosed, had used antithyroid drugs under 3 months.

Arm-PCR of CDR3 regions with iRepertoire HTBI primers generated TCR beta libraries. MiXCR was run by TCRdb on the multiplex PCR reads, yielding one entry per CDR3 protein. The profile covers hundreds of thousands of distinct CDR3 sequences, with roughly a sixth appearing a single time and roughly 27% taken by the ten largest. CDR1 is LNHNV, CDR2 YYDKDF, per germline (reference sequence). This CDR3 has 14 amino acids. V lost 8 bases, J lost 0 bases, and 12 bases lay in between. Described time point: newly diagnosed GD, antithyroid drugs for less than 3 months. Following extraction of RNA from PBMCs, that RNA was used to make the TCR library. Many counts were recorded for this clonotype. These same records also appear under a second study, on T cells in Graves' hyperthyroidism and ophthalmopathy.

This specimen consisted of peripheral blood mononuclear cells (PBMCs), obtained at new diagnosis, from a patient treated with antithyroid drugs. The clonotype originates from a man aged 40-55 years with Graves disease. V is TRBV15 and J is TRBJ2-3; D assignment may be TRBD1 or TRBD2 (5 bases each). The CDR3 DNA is TGTGCCACCCGCCGGGACCTGAGCACAGATACGCAGTATTTT. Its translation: CATRRDLSTDTQYF.